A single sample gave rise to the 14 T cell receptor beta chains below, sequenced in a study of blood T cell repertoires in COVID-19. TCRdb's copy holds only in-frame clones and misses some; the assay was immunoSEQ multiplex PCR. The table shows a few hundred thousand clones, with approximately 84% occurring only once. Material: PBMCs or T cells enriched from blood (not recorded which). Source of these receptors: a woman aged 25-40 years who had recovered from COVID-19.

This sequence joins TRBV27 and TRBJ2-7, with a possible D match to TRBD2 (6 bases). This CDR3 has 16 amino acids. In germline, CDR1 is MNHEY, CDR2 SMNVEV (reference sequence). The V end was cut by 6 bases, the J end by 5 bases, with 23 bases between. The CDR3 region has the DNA TGTGCCAGCAGCCAGATTCCCGGGACTCCCGAGCACGAGCAGTACTTC. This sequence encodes CASSQIPGTPEHEQYF.

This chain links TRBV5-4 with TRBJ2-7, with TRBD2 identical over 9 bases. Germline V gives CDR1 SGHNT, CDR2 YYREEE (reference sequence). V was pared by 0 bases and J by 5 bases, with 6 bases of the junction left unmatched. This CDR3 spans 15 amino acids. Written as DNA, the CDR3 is TGTGCCAGCAGCTTGGCCGGGGCGGGGGGGCACGAGCAGTACTTC. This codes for CASSLAGAGGHEQYF.

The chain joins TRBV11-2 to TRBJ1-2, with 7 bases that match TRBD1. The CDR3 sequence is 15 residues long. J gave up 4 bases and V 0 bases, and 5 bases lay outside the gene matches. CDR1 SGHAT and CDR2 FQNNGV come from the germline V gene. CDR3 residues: CASSLDRQGGYGYTF. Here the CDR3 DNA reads TGTGCCAGCAGCTTAGACCGCCAGGGGGGCTATGGCTACACCTTC.

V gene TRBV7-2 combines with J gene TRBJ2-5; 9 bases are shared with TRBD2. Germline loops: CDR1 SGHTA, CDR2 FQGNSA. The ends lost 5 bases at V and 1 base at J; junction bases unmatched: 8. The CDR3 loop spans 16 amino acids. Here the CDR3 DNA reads TGTGCCAGCAGCGGGCGGGGGGGCACCTCCCAAGAGACCCAGTACTTC. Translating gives CASSGRGGTSQETQYF.

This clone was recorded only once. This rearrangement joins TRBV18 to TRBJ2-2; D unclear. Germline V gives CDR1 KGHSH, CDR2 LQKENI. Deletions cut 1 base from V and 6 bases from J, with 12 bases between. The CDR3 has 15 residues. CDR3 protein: CASSPLIGVAGELFF. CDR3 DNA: TGTGCCAGCTCACCACTTATAGGAGTGGCCGGGGAGCTGTTTTTT.

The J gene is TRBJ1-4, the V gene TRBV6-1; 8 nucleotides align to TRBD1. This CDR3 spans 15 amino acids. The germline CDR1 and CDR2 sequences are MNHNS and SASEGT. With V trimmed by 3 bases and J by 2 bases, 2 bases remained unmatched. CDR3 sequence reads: CASSDRGRTNEKLFF. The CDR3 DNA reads TGTGCCAGCAGTGACAGGGGGCGGACTAATGAAAAACTGTTTTTT.

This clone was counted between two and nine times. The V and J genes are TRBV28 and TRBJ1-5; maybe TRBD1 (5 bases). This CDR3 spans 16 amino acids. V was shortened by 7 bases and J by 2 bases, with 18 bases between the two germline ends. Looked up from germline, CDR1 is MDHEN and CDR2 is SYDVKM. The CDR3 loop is CASTRRERGGNQPQHF. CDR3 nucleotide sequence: TGTGCCAGCACGCGGCGGGAAAGGGGCGGCAATCAGCCCCAGCATTTT.

This CDR3 is CASSFRTGRAYNEQFF. As DNA, the CDR3 is TGTGCCAGCAGTTTTAGGACAGGTCGAGCCTACAATGAGCAGTTCTTC. This chain uses TRBV28 with TRBJ2-1, with 7 nucleotides matching TRBD1. The CDR3 is made up of 16 amino acids. With 3 bases clipped from V and 2 bases from J, the junction kept 7 bases outside the gene matches. The germline V gene has CDR1 MDHEN and CDR2 SYDVKM.

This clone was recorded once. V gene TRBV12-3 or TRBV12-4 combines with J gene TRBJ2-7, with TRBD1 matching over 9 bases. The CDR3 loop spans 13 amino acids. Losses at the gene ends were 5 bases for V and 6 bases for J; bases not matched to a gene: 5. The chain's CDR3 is CASSPGQGSEQYF. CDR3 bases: TGTGCCAGCAGTCCGGGACAGGGTTCCGAGCAGTACTTC.

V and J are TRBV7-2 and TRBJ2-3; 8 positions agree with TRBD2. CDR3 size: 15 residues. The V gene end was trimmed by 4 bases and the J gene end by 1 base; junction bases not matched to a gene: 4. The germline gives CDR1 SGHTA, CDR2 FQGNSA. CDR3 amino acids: CASSSSGRGTDTQYF. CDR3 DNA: TGTGCCAGCAGCTCAAGCGGGAGAGGCACAGATACGCAGTATTTT.

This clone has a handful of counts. The CDR3 protein is CASSFKQWVESPLHF. The CDR3 bases are TGTGCCAGCAGCTTTAAACAGTGGGTAGAGTCACCCCTCCACTTT. This rearrangement joins TRBV7-2 to TRBJ1-6; no clear D. Germline lookup yields CDR1 SGHTA and CDR2 FQGNSA. This CDR3 is 15 amino acids long. V gave up 3 bases and J gave up 10 bases, with 16 bases separating them.

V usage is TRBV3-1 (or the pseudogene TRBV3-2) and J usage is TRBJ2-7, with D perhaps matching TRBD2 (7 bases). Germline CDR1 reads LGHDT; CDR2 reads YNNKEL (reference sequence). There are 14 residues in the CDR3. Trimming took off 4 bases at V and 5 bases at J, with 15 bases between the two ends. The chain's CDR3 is CASSLRKGGDEQYF. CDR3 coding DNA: TGTGCCAGCAGCCTCCGGAAGGGGGGGGACGAGCAGTACTTC.

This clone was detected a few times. The CDR3 DNA follows: TGTGCCAGCAGGTTGACTAGTAAGTCCGTCTATGAGCAGTTCTTC. It encodes CASRLTSKSVYEQFF. The rearrangement joins TRBV2 to TRBJ2-1; TRBD2 might be the D (6 bases). The germline CDR1 and CDR2 sequences are SNHLY and FYNNEI. This CDR3 is built from 15 residues. V lost 6 bases and J lost 8, with 20 bases in between.

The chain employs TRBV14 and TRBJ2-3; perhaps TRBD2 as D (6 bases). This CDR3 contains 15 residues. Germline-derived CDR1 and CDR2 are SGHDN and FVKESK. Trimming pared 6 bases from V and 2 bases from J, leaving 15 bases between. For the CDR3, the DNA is TGTGCCAGCAGTCCCGCGGGACGGTCCACAGATACGCAGTATTTT. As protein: CASSPAGRSTDTQYF.